Below, 23 T cell receptor beta chains from the same sample are listed, as sequenced in a study of identical twins. TCRdb re-called the 5' RACE reads through MiXCR, storing one row per CDR3 protein. The sample lists about 210,000 distinct CDR3 sequences, roughly a tenth occurring once. Sequences were obtained from memory (CD45RO+) T cells sorted from blood. The receptors shown here come from a woman in her late teens or twenties in good health.

This clonotype appeared a few times. The chain employs TRBV25-1 and TRBJ2-7; D is ambiguous. V was pared by 3 bases and J by 0 bases, with 12 bases between. Per the germline V gene, CDR1 is MGHDK and CDR2 is SYGVNS. The CDR3 totals 15 residues. CDR3 bases: TGTGCCAGCAGTGACTCGAACTTATTCTCCTACGAGCAGTACTTC. Residues: CASSDSNLFSYEQYF.

This clonotype was observed at least ten times. The chain has TRBV12-3 or TRBV12-4 and TRBJ1-1; no reliable D call. The ends were cut back, 5 bases at V and 0 bases at J, with 10 bases in the middle. The CDR3 totals 14 residues. CDR3: CASSQGRLNTEAFF. The CDR3 DNA follows: TGTGCCAGCAGTCAAGGACGGCTGAACACTGAAGCTTTCTTT.

This clonotype was detected only a few times. The rearrangement links TRBV2 to TRBJ1-1, with unresolved D. Germline V gene lookup returns CDR1 SNHLY and CDR2 FYNNEI. CDR3 length equals 12 residues. Trimming took off 4 bases at V and 1 base at J, with 4 bases between the two ends. CDR3 in amino acids: CASSGANTEAFF. DNA of the CDR3: TGTGCCAGCAGTGGAGCGAACACTGAAGCTTTCTTT.

This clonotype occurred many times. The rearrangement uses TRBV29-1 and TRBJ2-2, with 7 bases matching TRBD1. J lost 1 base, V lost 7 bases, and 9 bases had no gene match. This CDR3 comprises 15 residues. Germline loops: CDR1 SQVTM, CDR2 ANQGSEA. The CDR3 spells CSAKRGRLNTGELFF. In DNA form, the CDR3 reads TGCAGCGCCAAGAGGGGGCGGCTGAACACCGGGGAGCTGTTTTTT.

The chain has TRBV20-1 and TRBJ2-3, with a tentative D call TRBD2 (6 bases). V was cut by 3 bases and J by 4 bases, with 11 bases left in between. CDR1 is DFQATT, CDR2 SNEGSKA, per germline (reference sequence). The CDR3 runs 13 residues. The CDR3 coding sequence is TGCAGTGCTAGCCCGGGACTGCCAGATACGCAGTATTTT. Translating it yields CSASPGLPDTQYF.

This clonotype was counted between two and nine times. The gene calls are TRBV9 and TRBJ2-1; 8 bases are a match to TRBD2. From germline, CDR1 is SGDLS and CDR2 YYNGEE. Losses at the gene ends were 5 bases for V and 9 bases for J; bases not matched to a gene: 13. The CDR3 runs to 15 residues. The CDR3 loop is CASREIGLASSEQFF. In DNA form, the CDR3 reads TGTGCCAGCAGAGAAATAGGACTAGCCTCCAGTGAGCAGTTCTTC.

This clonotype has just a few counts. CDR3 sequence (DNA): TGTGCCAGCAGTGAACACGGGGAAGGGAACACTGAAGCTTTCTTT. It translates to CASSEHGEGNTEAFF. V is TRBV2 and J is TRBJ1-1; D gene uncertain. V was pared by 2 bases and J by 1 base, with 11 bases between. There are 15 residues in the CDR3. Germline loops: CDR1 SNHLY, CDR2 FYNNEI.

DNA of the CDR3: TGTGCCAGCAGGGGACAGATCAATCAGCCCCAGCATTTT. Its translation: CASRGQINQPQHF. The chain couples TRBV7-2 to TRBJ1-5; 7 nucleotides align to TRBD1. V dropped 6 bases and J dropped 3; count of bases not matched to a gene: 2. CDR1 is SGHTA, CDR2 FQGNSA, per germline. The CDR3 length is 13 residues.

The chain has TRBV5-6 and TRBJ2-5, with a possible D match to TRBD2 (5 bases). The CDR3 has 15 amino acids. Trimming shortened V by 4 bases and J by 7 bases, and 20 bases separated the two germline ends. The germline V gene encodes CDR1 SGHDT and CDR2 YYEEEE. DNA of the CDR3: TGTGCCAGCAGCCCAACCCTAGCAGGCCGGGGGACCCAGTACTTC. As protein: CASSPTLAGRGTQYF.

This clonotype showed up many times. The chain recombines TRBV10-3 with TRBJ1-2; the D gene is possibly TRBD1 (6 bases). Germline CDR1 and CDR2: ENHRY and SYGVKD. The CDR3 totals 13 residues. Trimming left V 2 bases short and J 3 bases short, with 7 bases between. The CDR3: CAISEQGHYGYTF. The CDR3 DNA is TGTGCCATCAGTGAGCAGGGGCACTATGGCTACACCTTC.

The chain links TRBV11-2 to TRBJ2-1, with TRBD2 matching over 7 bases. CDR3 size: 18 residues. After removal of 1 base from V and 2 bases from J, the junction contained 11 bases not matched to a gene. Germline V CDR1 and CDR2: SGHAT, FQNNGV. DNA for the CDR3: TGTGCCAGCAGCTTAGGACCGCTAGCGGCCGCCGCCTACAATGAGCAGTTCTTC. Its protein product is CASSLGPLAAAAYNEQFF.

This clonotype showed up many times. The J gene is TRBJ1-2, the V gene TRBV4-1, with 10 bases identical to TRBD1. The germline V gene has CDR1 MGHRA and CDR2 YSYEKL. After removal of 3 bases from V and 4 bases from J, the junction contained 8 bases not matched to a gene. This CDR3 comprises 16 residues. The CDR3 sequence: CASSHTTDRGAYGYTF. CDR3 nucleotides: TGCGCCAGCAGCCATACCACGGACAGGGGGGCCTATGGCTACACCTTC.

This sequence joins TRBV25-1 and TRBJ2-7, with 7 bases identical to TRBD2. V dropped 1 base and J dropped 5; count of bases not matched to a gene: 5. The CDR3 runs 14 residues. The germline V gene encodes CDR1 MGHDK and CDR2 SYGVNS. CDR3 loop: CASSESGGWNEQYF. CDR3 in DNA: TGTGCCAGCAGTGAATCGGGGGGTTGGAACGAGCAGTACTTC.

This clonotype was observed many times. V usage is TRBV10-3 and J usage is TRBJ2-7; possibly TRBD2 for D (7 bases). The germline V gene has CDR1 ENHRY and CDR2 SYGVKD. V was pared by 10 bases and J by 4 bases, with 17 bases between. The CDR3 covers 13 residues. Here the CDR3 reads CATQLGGGYEQYF. The CDR3 DNA reads as TGTGCCACCCAACTAGGGGGGGGATACGAGCAGTACTTC.

The J gene is TRBJ2-1, the V gene TRBV5-5; D is unclear. V gave up 0 bases and J gave up 7 bases, with 11 bases separating them. The germline gives CDR1 SGHKS, CDR2 YYEKEE (reference sequence). The CDR3 is 14 residues long. This CDR3 is CASSLGYGPNEQFF. The CDR3 DNA sequence: TGTGCCAGCAGCTTGGGTTACGGGCCAAATGAGCAGTTCTTC.

The rearrangement uses TRBV20-1 and TRBJ1-1; 7 bases map to TRBD1. V lost 1 base, J lost 3 bases, and 8 bases stayed unmatched. Germline loops: CDR1 DFQATT, CDR2 SNEGSKA (reference sequence). This CDR3 has 15 residues. The CDR3 protein is CSARVGGQRHTEAFF. Written as DNA, the CDR3 is TGCAGTGCTAGAGTGGGGGGACAGAGGCACACTGAAGCTTTCTTT.

This clonotype showed up just a few times. The chain employs TRBV20-1 and TRBJ2-7; 8 bases map to TRBD1. V trimming: 4 bases; J trimming: 3 bases; junction bases outside the gene matches: 11. Germline assignment: CDR1 DFQATT and CDR2 SNEGSKA (reference sequence). This CDR3 is 15 amino acids long. The CDR3 DNA follows: TGCAGTGCTAATCTCCCCGGACAGGGCTACTACGAGCAGTACTTC. It yields the protein CSANLPGQGYYEQYF.

This clonotype was counted only a few times. This chain joins TRBV3-1 and TRBJ1-2; perhaps TRBD1 as D (5 bases). CDR3 length: 15 amino acids. Per the germline V gene, CDR1 is LGHDT and CDR2 is YNNKEL (reference sequence). The germline V and J ends were trimmed by 3 bases and 1 base, with 12 bases remaining between them. The CDR3 loop is CASSHQGMGNYGYTF. The CDR3 coding sequence is TGTGCCAGCAGCCACCAGGGAATGGGTAACTATGGCTACACCTTC. Combining the CDR3 with reference TRBV3-1 and TRBJ1-2 gives the whole variable domain DTAVSQTPKYLVTQMGNDKSIKCEQNLGHDTMYWYKQDSKKFLKIMFSYNNKELIINETVPNRFSPKSPDKAHLNLHINSLELGDSAVYFCASSHQGMGNYGYTFGSGTRLTVV.

The chain carries TRBV20-1 and TRBJ1-1, with no clear D. The V gene lost 2 bases and the J gene lost 6 bases, with 4 bases spanning the gap. The CDR3 extends over 10 amino acids. The germline V gene encodes CDR1 DFQATT and CDR2 SNEGSKA (reference sequence). The CDR3 here is CSARSAEAFF. Written as DNA, the CDR3 is TGCAGTGCTAGATCCGCTGAAGCTTTCTTT.

The chain is built from TRBV20-1 and TRBJ2-3, with 12 bases that match TRBD2. The germline V gene encodes CDR1 DFQATT and CDR2 SNEGSKA (reference sequence). V was clipped by 4 bases and J by 5 bases; unmatched bases: 4. The CDR3 runs to 14 residues. CDR3 sequence: CSATSSGRVDTQYF. CDR3 nucleotides: TGCAGTGCTACGTCTAGCGGGAGGGTAGATACGCAGTATTTT.

At least ten counts were recorded for this clonotype. The J gene is TRBJ1-2, the V gene TRBV12-3 or TRBV12-4; D is unclear. CDR3 length equals 14 residues. Trimming removed 4 bases from V and 7 bases from J, with 16 bases in between. This chain's CDR3 is CASSSQASRGGYTF. CDR3 nucleotides: TGTGCCAGCAGTTCGCAAGCAAGCAGAGGTGGCTACACCTTC.

This clonotype was detected only a few times. The chain combines TRBV5-1 with TRBJ1-3, with a tentative D call TRBD1 (5 bases). V was cut by 0 bases and J by 4 bases, with 14 bases left in between. CDR1 and CDR2 from the germline V gene are SGHRS and YFSETQ. The CDR3 consists of 16 residues. This chain's CDR3 is CASSLAEASGGNTIYF. DNA of the CDR3: TGCGCCAGCAGCTTGGCCGAGGCATCAGGGGGAAACACCATATATTTT.

The chain has TRBV7-9 and TRBJ1-2; 10 nucleotides match TRBD1. This CDR3 contains 16 residues. Germline loops: CDR1 SEHNR, CDR2 FQNEAQ (reference sequence). With 3 bases clipped from V and 6 bases from J, the junction kept 10 bases outside the gene matches. In DNA form, the CDR3 reads TGTGCCAGCAGCTTCTACTCGGGACAGGGGACCGATGGCTACACCTTC. Its translation is CASSFYSGQGTDGYTF.